This T cell receptor (beta chain) was recovered during a study of early T cells in non-severe SARS-CoV-2 infection. Trimming cost V 4 bases and J 3 bases, with 10 bases left between them. Germline-derived CDR1 and CDR2 are SGDLS and YYNGEE. This CDR3 has 13 residues. Individual cDNA molecules carried attached unique molecular identifiers. TCRdb processed the 5' RACE reads anew with MiXCR; each CDR3 protein has one entry. The sample holds about 72,000 distinct CDR3 sequences; roughly a tenth are singletons and the top ten take roughly 7.5%. V usage is TRBV9 and J usage is TRBJ1-1, with D tentatively TRBD1 (5 bases). This receptor was taken from an adult who was a healthcare worker with PCR-confirmed SARS-CoV-2 infection or an uninfected control (not recorded which). Sequencing used whole blood, obtained at baseline. CDR3 in DNA: TGTGCCAGCAGCTTCGGGGCAGACACTGAAGCTTTCTTT. The encoded protein is CASSFGADTEAFF.